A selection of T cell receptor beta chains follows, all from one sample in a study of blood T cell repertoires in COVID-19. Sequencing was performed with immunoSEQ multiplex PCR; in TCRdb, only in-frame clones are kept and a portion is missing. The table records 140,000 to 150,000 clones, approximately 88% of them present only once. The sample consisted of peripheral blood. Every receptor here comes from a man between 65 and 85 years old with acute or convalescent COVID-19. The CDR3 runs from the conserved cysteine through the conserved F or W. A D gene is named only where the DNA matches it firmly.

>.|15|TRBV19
CASSIVNRANTEAFF
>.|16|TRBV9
CASSPLSGMRTGELFF
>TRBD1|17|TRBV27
CASSLKPPQGAGYGYTF
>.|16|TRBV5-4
CASSSWDSPGGTEAFF
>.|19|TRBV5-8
CASSLVSSWGVLRDSPLHF
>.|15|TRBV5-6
CASSLDGRPFYGYTF
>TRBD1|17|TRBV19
CASSIRSGRGPPGELFF
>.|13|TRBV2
CASSETTGYGYTF
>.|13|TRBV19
CASSAPGYETQYF
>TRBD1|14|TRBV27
CASSPTGLQYGYTF
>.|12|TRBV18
CASSLPPGAIYF
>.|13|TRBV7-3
CASSSFYPDTQYF
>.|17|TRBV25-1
CASSENGQRTLNTEAFF
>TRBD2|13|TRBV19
CASSSGSSYEQYF
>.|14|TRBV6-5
CASSSPGGQETQYF
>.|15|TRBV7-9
CASSSFGTKSNEQFF
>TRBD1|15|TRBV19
CASSPRQGGNTEAFF
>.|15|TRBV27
CASSLMDKGNTEAFF
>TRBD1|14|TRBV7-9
CASSSTGLGEKLFF
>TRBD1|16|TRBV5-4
CASSPAGTGATYEQYF
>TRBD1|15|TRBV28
CASNVGTASGNTIYF
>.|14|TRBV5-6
CASSSSATNEKLFF
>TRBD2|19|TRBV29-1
CSVDFRGTSGRSSYNEQFF
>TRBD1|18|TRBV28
CASRQTPGQAFSGNTIYF
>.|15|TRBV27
CASTYVVGVIGKLFF
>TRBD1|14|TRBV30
CAWSRGQGADTQYF
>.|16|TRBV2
CASRVQGRLGANVLTF
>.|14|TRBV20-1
CSASDLAQDQPQHF
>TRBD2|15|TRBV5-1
CASSLGGGAENEQFF
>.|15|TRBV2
CASSEDGTPYNEQFF
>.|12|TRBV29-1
CSARDTPYEQYF
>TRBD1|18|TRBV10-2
CASSESLGTGGSNQPQHF
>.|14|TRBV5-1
CASSLSGAITEAFF
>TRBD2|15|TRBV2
CASTRLAGGTDTQYF
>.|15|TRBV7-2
CASTAGYSGANVLTF
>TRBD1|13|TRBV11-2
CASSDRVNTEAFF
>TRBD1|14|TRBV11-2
CASSPTGEYWGYTF
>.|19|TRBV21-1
CASSIERQGIRGPNEKLFF
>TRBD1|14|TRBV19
CASSNRQGADTQYF
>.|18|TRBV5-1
CASSLGGGRAVPSYGYTF
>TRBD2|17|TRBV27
CASSPPRAGAGTGELFF
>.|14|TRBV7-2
CASGRQTPPSPLHF
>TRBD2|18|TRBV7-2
CASSPGPNIAGGTDTQYF